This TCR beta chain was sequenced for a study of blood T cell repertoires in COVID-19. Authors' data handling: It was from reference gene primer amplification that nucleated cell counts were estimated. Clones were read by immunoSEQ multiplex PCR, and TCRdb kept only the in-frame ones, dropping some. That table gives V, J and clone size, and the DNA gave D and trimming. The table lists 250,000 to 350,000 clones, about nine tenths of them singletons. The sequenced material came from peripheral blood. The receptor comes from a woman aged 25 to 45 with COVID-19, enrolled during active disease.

CDR3 amino acids: CASARGGSNQPQHF. The CDR3 nucleotides read TGTGCCAGCGCCCGGGGGGGGAGCAATCAGCCCCAGCATTTT. The rearrangement links TRBV6-5 to TRBJ1-5; tentatively, D is TRBD1 (5 bases). The germline V gene has CDR1 MNHEY and CDR2 SVGAGI. This CDR3 is built from 14 residues. Deletions cut 8 bases from V and 1 base from J, with 12 bases between.